This TCR beta chain was documented in a study of blood T cell repertoires in COVID-19. The wider study: The origin of the acute and convalescent COVID-19 samples was the United States, Italy and Spain.

Seattle participants joined during active infection and were tracked over time. Per the study methods: Counts of nucleated cells, estimated from reference gene primer amplification, were obtained. The assay was immunoSEQ multiplex PCR, and TCRdb's table has in-frame clones only and misses some. V and J calls and clone size are as listed in that table; D and trimming were resolved from the DNA. The table has approximately 330,000 clones, about nine tenths seen once. The sequenced sample consisted of peripheral blood. This TCR came from a young man with COVID-19, enrolled during active disease.

The CDR3 DNA reads as TGTGCCAGCAGCAGGCGGACAGGGGGTAAAGGCGAAAAACTGTTTTTT. It codes for CASSRRTGGKGEKLFF. This chain uses TRBV7-2 with TRBJ1-4; 10 nucleotides match TRBD1. V dropped 5 bases and J dropped 8; count of bases not matched to a gene: 11. Germline CDR1 reads SGHTA; CDR2 reads FQGNSA. The CDR3 spans 16 residues. The full variable domain, with the rest looked up from reference TRBV7-2 and TRBJ1-4, is GAGVSQSPSNKVTEKGKDVELRCDPISGHTALYWYRQSLGQGLEFLIYFQGNSAPDKSGLPSDRFSAERTGGSVSTLTIQRTQQEDSAVYLCASSRRTGGKGEKLFFGSGTQLSVL.